This T cell receptor (delta chain) is drawn from a study of gamma-delta chains in newborns, infants, children. Overall study: Microbial exposure reportedly drives polyclonal innate γδ T cell expansion after birth.

TCRdb re-called the reads using CATT. Among 5,700 or so delta-chain clones, about 0.43% were seen once, and the ten largest hold around 15%. This clone qualifies as medium-sized. Different DNA sequences within this sample yield the same CDR3. Germline CDR1 and CDR2: GEAIGNYY and EKD. The CDR3 loop spans 14 amino acids. The germline V and J ends were trimmed by 0 bases and 2 bases, with 6 bases remaining between them. The chain carries TRDV2 and TRDJ2; TRDD3 is a possible D gene (6 bases). Sequenced input: blood. This clonotype was sampled from a child who was a newborn, infant or young child, either healthy, febrile or measles-vaccinated (not recorded which). This CDR3 reads CACDTGGLTAQLFF. The CDR3 region has the DNA TGTGCCTGTGACACCGGGGGATTGACAGCACAACTCTTCTTT.